This passage covers 23 T cell receptor beta chains from one sample sequenced in a study of regulatory T cells in long-lasting Graves disease. Specified time point: newly diagnosed GD, antithyroid drugs for less than 3 months. Following extraction of RNA from PBMCs, that RNA was used to make the TCR library. Construction of TCR beta libraries relied on iRepertoire HTBI primers and on Arm-PCR targeting CDR3 regions. One entry per CDR3 protein results from TCRdb running MiXCR on the multiplex PCR reads. Here the sample spans 560,000 or so distinct CDR3 sequences, roughly a sixth being singletons. These same records also appear under a second study, on T cells in Graves' hyperthyroidism and ophthalmopathy.

Sequences were derived from peripheral blood mononuclear cells (PBMCs), sampled at new diagnosis, from a patient treated with antithyroid drugs. All receptors derive from a man younger than 30 with Graves disease.

This clonotype was seen a handful of times. V gene TRBV3-1 combines with J gene TRBJ1-3, with D maybe TRBD1 (5 bases). There are 15 residues in the CDR3. Per germline, CDR1 LGHDT and CDR2 YNNKEL (reference sequence). V lost 3 bases and J lost 2, with 11 bases in between. CDR3 protein: CASSHWQGTGNTIYF. The CDR3 coding sequence is TGTGCCAGCAGCCATTGGCAGGGAACTGGAAACACCATATATTTT.

The table lists this clonotype with a few counts. CDR3 sequence (DNA): TGTGCCAGCAGCTTAGCGGCGGGGATCGCCAAGGAGACCCAGTACTTC. Its protein product is CASSLAAGIAKETQYF. V gene TRBV7-2 combines with J gene TRBJ2-5; TRBD2 is a possible D gene (6 bases). Trimming took 0 bases from V and 5 from J, leaving 16 bases between them. Germline V gene sequence: CDR1 SGHTA, CDR2 FQGNSA. This CDR3 has 16 amino acids.

This clonotype has a count of ten or more. The V and J genes are TRBV10-2 and TRBJ2-1, with D hard to call. V was cut by 6 bases and J by 9 bases, with 9 bases left in between. Germline lookup yields CDR1 WSHSY and CDR2 SAAADI. The CDR3 extends over 11 amino acids. CDR3: CASSASVEQFF. The CDR3 DNA reads TGCGCCAGCAGCGCCTCCGTTGAGCAGTTCTTC.

This clonotype was seen at least ten times. V is TRBV20-1 and J is TRBJ2-1; 14 nucleotides align to TRBD2. The junction had 11 bases not matched to a gene; V was cut back by 0 bases and J by 4 bases. The CDR3 covers 19 residues. CDR1 and CDR2 (germline): DFQATT, SNEGSKA (reference sequence). The chain's CDR3 is CSARDPTGTSGSRYNEQFF. The CDR3 nucleotides are TGCAGTGCTAGAGACCCTACTGGGACTAGCGGGAGCAGGTACAATGAGCAGTTCTTC.

This clonotype was detected ten times or more. The chain uses TRBV11-2 and TRBJ2-2, with D possibly being TRBD2 (5 bases). CDR3 size: 16 residues. The germline CDR1 and CDR2 sequences are SGHAT and FQNNGV. V gave up 5 bases and J gave up 3 bases, with 16 bases separating them. The CDR3 sequence is CASSPRLEADTGELFF. CDR3 nucleotides: TGTGCCAGCAGCCCGCGGTTGGAGGCGGACACCGGGGAGCTGTTTTTT.

In its sample, this clonotype was seen many times. The V gene is TRBV12-3 or TRBV12-4, the J gene TRBJ2-5; TRBD2 agrees at 7 bases. The ends lost 7 bases at V and 5 bases at J; junction bases unmatched: 4. The CDR3 loop spans 12 amino acids. CDR3 bases: TGTGCCAGCAAGCGGGACGGGGAGACCCAGTACTTC. It codes for CASKRDGETQYF.

This clonotype was observed at least ten times. The chain recombines TRBV2 with TRBJ2-1; no reliable D call. The CDR3 runs to 11 residues. V was clipped by 10 bases and J by 10 bases, with 14 bases between them. Per germline, CDR1 SNHLY and CDR2 FYNNEI. In DNA, the CDR3 is TGTGCCACCAAGAAGGCTCTCGAGCAGTTCTTC. Translation gives CATKKALEQFF.

The rearrangement links TRBV27 to TRBJ1-1; D remains unclear. Looked up from germline, CDR1 is MNHEY and CDR2 is SMNVEV (reference sequence). V gave up 4 bases and J gave up 0 bases, with 12 bases separating them. This CDR3 has 15 amino acids. CDR3: CASSYTREMNTEAFF. The DNA for the CDR3 is TGTGCCAGCAGTTACACCAGAGAGATGAACACTGAAGCTTTCTTT.

This clonotype was seen a single time. This rearrangement joins TRBV25-1 to TRBJ1-6; D is undetermined. The CDR3 contains 11 residues. CDR1 and CDR2 (germline): MGHDK, SYGVNS. The V gene lost 4 bases and the J gene lost 14 bases, with 9 bases spanning the gap. The DNA of the CDR3 is TGTGCCAGCAGTGTTGACTCTACCCTCCACTTT. Translated: CASSVDSTLHF.

This chain connects TRBV6-5 to TRBJ1-1; 8 positions agree with TRBD1. The CDR3 has 14 residues. From germline, CDR1 is MNHEY and CDR2 SVGAGI. Trimming took 2 bases from V and 6 from J; bases not matched to a gene: 5. CDR3: CASSYEPQGAEAFF. The CDR3 DNA reads TGTGCCAGCAGTTACGAACCACAGGGGGCTGAAGCTTTCTTT.

This clonotype was picked up many times. The chain uses TRBV30 and TRBJ2-7; maybe TRBD1 (5 bases). The germline V and J ends were trimmed by 3 bases and 1 base, with 10 bases remaining between them. CDR1 is GTSNPN, CDR2 SVGIG, per germline (reference sequence). This CDR3 is 13 amino acids long. DNA for the CDR3: TGTGCCTGGAGGGACATTGGTTCCTACGAGCAGTACTTC. This encodes CAWRDIGSYEQYF.

At least ten counts were recorded for this clonotype. Here the CDR3 DNA reads TGTGCCACGTCGACTAGCGGTGATACGCAGTATTTT. Translation gives CATSTSGDTQYF. The chain carries TRBV15 and TRBJ2-3; 9 bases align to TRBD2. Per the germline V gene, CDR1 is LNHNV and CDR2 is YYDKDF (reference sequence). This CDR3 is built from 12 residues. The J segment lost 6 bases and the V segment lost 9 bases, leaving 4 bases of the junction unmatched.

This clonotype was seen many times. J is TRBJ1-3 and V is TRBV3-1, with D hard to call. From germline, CDR1 is LGHDT and CDR2 YNNKEL (reference sequence). Trimming pared 6 bases from V and 2 bases from J, leaving 11 bases between. This CDR3 has 14 residues. The CDR3 region has the DNA TGTGCCAGCAGGCCGATCATGACTGGAAACACCATATATTTT. Its protein is CASRPIMTGNTIYF.

This clonotype has ten or more counts. V is TRBV2 and J is TRBJ1-5, with TRBD1 matching over 8 bases. V lost 6 bases to trimming and J lost 0 bases; unmatched junction nucleotides: 4. Germline assignment: CDR1 SNHLY and CDR2 FYNNEI. This CDR3 contains 15 residues. As DNA, the CDR3 is TGTGCCAGCAGCGAGGACAGGGATAGCAATCAGCCCCAGCATTTT. This translates into CASSEDRDSNQPQHF.

The chain has TRBV7-8 and TRBJ2-3; 9 positions agree with TRBD1. Germline V gene lookup returns CDR1 SGHVS and CDR2 FQNEAQ. V shed 5 bases and J 4 bases; nucleotides not matched to a gene: 7. CDR3 size: 15 residues. For the CDR3, the DNA is TGTGCCAGCAGCCCTAACAGGGGGCGCGCAGATACGCAGTATTTT. Its protein product is CASSPNRGRADTQYF.

Many counts were recorded for this clonotype. V gene TRBV27 combines with J gene TRBJ2-7, with 7 bases that match TRBD1. The CDR3 contains 14 residues. V lost 8 bases, J lost 3 bases, and 10 bases stayed unmatched. CDR1 and CDR2 (germline): MNHEY, SMNVEV (reference sequence). The chain's CDR3 is CASGRWDRVYEQYF. The CDR3 region has the DNA TGTGCCAGCGGTCGTTGGGACAGAGTCTACGAGCAGTACTTC.

This chain links TRBV20-1 with TRBJ2-7; D is uncertain. The CDR3 has 15 amino acids. CDR1 is DFQATT, CDR2 SNEGSKA, per germline (reference sequence). The germline V and J ends were trimmed by 4 bases and 2 bases, with 18 bases remaining between them. The CDR3 loop reads CSAIRVERVPYEQYF. In DNA, the CDR3 is TGCAGTGCTATCCGCGTCGAGCGCGTCCCCTACGAGCAGTACTTC.

The chain links TRBV4-1 to TRBJ1-2, with D maybe TRBD1 (5 bases). Trimming pared 0 bases from V and 9 bases from J, leaving 14 bases between. From germline, CDR1 is MGHRA and CDR2 YSYEKL. CDR3 size: 14 residues. As DNA, the CDR3 is TGCGCCAGCAGCCAAGACTTATCAGGGTTCAGCTACACCTTC. Residues: CASSQDLSGFSYTF.

The rearrangement links TRBV20-1 to TRBJ1-5; tentative D call: TRBD1 (5 bases). Trimming left V 1 base short and J 1 base short, with 23 bases between. Germline values: CDR1 DFQATT, CDR2 SNEGSKA (reference sequence). The length of the CDR3 is 19 residues. The CDR3 here is CSARVVRGRGPGSNQPQHF. For the CDR3, the DNA is TGCAGTGCTAGAGTGGTTCGGGGTCGGGGCCCTGGCAGCAATCAGCCCCAGCATTTT.

This clonotype appeared a few times. CDR3 sequence reads: CSARDLASGSPGELFF. The CDR3 DNA is TGCAGTGCTAGAGATCTGGCTAGCGGGAGCCCCGGGGAGCTGTTTTTT. This chain links TRBV20-1 with TRBJ2-2; the match to TRBD2 covers 10 bases. V lost 0 bases and J lost 6; bases outside the gene matches: 7. Germline assignment: CDR1 DFQATT and CDR2 SNEGSKA (reference sequence). The CDR3 consists of 16 residues.

In its sample, this clonotype was seen a few times. The chain has TRBV11-2 and TRBJ2-1; D might be TRBD2 (6 bases). Looked up from germline, CDR1 is SGHAT and CDR2 is FQNNGV. V was shortened by 6 bases and J by 4 bases, with 19 bases between the two germline ends. There are 16 residues in the CDR3. For the CDR3, the DNA is TGTGCCAGCAGTTACTCCACAGCGGGTCAATACAATGAGCAGTTCTTC. Translation: CASSYSTAGQYNEQFF. Variable domain in full (rest from reference TRBV11-2 and TRBJ2-1): EAGVAQSPRYKIIEKRQSVAFWCNPISGHATLYWYQQILGQGPKLLIQFQNNGVVDDSQLPKDRFSAERLKGVDSTLKIQPAKLEDSAVYLCASSYSTAGQYNEQFFGPGTRLTVL.

The V and J genes are TRBV20-1 and TRBJ2-5, with D possibly being TRBD1 or TRBD2 (6 bases each). Germline loops: CDR1 DFQATT, CDR2 SNEGSKA (reference sequence). Between the trimmed V and J ends, which lost 8 bases and 1 base, there was a span of 14 bases. The CDR3 has 13 amino acids. CDR3 sequence (DNA): TGCAGTCGGCTAGGGGGGACCCAAGAGACCCAGTACTTC. Translated: CSRLGGTQETQYF.

This rearrangement joins TRBV20-1 to TRBJ2-4; 7 nucleotides agree with TRBD2. The germline gives CDR1 DFQATT, CDR2 SNEGSKA (reference sequence). Unmatched junction bases numbered 10, after V lost 3 bases and J lost 5 bases. This CDR3 has 15 amino acids. The CDR3 loop is CSASDGAGRENIQYF. DNA of the CDR3: TGCAGTGCTAGCGATGGGGCGGGGAGGGAAAACATTCAGTACTTC.